This T cell receptor beta chain was obtained from a study of cytomegalovirus exposure and HLA in healthy donors. Study-level points and caveats: In vitro checks showed that a few CMV-associated chains really do target CMV antigens. Usually a TCR sequence was rare, but some public TCRs were found in many donors.

Germline-derived CDR1 and CDR2 are SGHAT and FQNNGV. The CDR3 length is 15 residues. V dropped 5 bases and J dropped 6; count of bases not matched to a gene: 9. Unrecorded immune exposures were likely, despite nominal health at sampling. 13 Jbeta primers and 60 Vbeta primers were used for the PCR. Some clones are missing from TCRdb's copy, which holds only in-frame ones; the method was immunoSEQ multiplex PCR. With 100,000 to 150,000 clones in the sample, the ten largest clones hold about 1.7%. Comments on this clone: Its cognate antigen is unknown.

V gene TRBV11-2 combines with J gene TRBJ2-7; TRBD2 matches 11 bases. This sequence was found in a man aged 18 to 35 in good health and CMV-seronegative. Sequenced input: PBMCs. CDR3 sequence reads: CASSTLAGGLSEQYF. CDR3 coding DNA: TGTGCCAGCAGCACCTTAGCGGGAGGGTTAAGCGAGCAGTACTTC.